This T cell receptor (beta chain) was identified during a study of radiotherapy plus CTLA-4 blockade in lung cancer. This CDR3 is 16 amino acids long. The germline CDR1 and CDR2 sequences are MRHNA and SNTAGT. Trimming removed 6 bases from V and 2 bases from J, with 16 bases in between. Method: immunoSEQ multiplex PCR; TCRdb's copy keeps in-frame clones and lacks some. The profile shows 40,000 to 45,000 clones, about 74% of them singletons. This TCR was sampled from a human donor with non-small cell lung cancer whose response to radiotherapy plus ipilimumab could not be evaluated. The starting material was peripheral blood, obtained from a patient treated with radiotherapy plus ipilimumab. The gene calls are TRBV6-4 and TRBJ1-4; the D gene is possibly TRBD1 (6 bases). The CDR3 reads CASRESGERTNEKLFF. For the CDR3, the DNA is TGTGCCAGCAGGGAATCAGGGGAAAGGACTAATGAAAAACTGTTTTTT.